The sequence of this T cell receptor (beta chain) was determined in a study of blood T cell repertoires in COVID-19. As for the study in general: COVID-19 samples collected from the United States, Italy and Spain covered acute and convalescent phases. T cells, B-cell-depleted T cells, or PBMCs supplied cDNA or gDNA.

In the original processing: Estimation of nucleated cell counts was performed using reference gene primer amplification. Clones were read by immunoSEQ multiplex PCR, and TCRdb kept only the in-frame ones, dropping some. The DNA gave D and trimming, while V, J and clone size come from that table. The sample records 84,000 or so clones, 75% to 90% being singletons. CDR1 and CDR2 from the germline V gene are SGHTA and FQGNSA. The V gene end was trimmed by 5 bases and the J gene end by 5 bases; junction bases not matched to a gene: 6. The CDR3 loop spans 14 amino acids. The source of this sequence is a human donor in a cohort sampled during active COVID-19. V is TRBV7-2 and J is TRBJ2-5, with 9 bases identical to TRBD2. Material for sequencing was peripheral blood. The CDR3 DNA follows: TGTGCCAGCAGCCCCGGACTAGCGCGGGAGACCCAGTACTTC. Its translation is CASSPGLARETQYF.